This passage covers 14 T cell receptor beta chains from one sample sequenced in a study of graft-versus-host responses after intestinal transplantation. Only in-frame clones appear in the TCRdb table, and some are missing; sequencing was by immunoSEQ multiplex PCR. This sample has fewer than 20,000 clones, with approximately 40% found just once. The material was alloreactive CD4+ T cells from a mixed lymphocyte reaction culture, obtained before intestinal transplant. Subset defined: CFSE-low proliferating T cells sorted from roughly 6-day pre-transplant mixed lymphocyte reaction (GvH or HvG direction). The receptors come from a human patient who received an intestinal transplant.

This clone was seen a handful of times. The chain links TRBV4-1 to TRBJ2-3; D might be TRBD2 (7 bases). The CDR3 sequence is 16 residues long. The V end lost 0 bases, the J end lost 4 bases, and 14 bases lay between the germline ends. CDR1 is MGHRA and CDR2 is YSYEKL in the germline V gene. The CDR3 here is CASSQDPGGPPDTQYF. DNA of the CDR3: TGCGCCAGCAGCCAAGACCCCGGGGGGCCCCCAGATACGCAGTATTTT.

The chain is built from TRBV5-1 and TRBJ2-2; D call uncertain. V lost 0 bases and J 4 bases, leaving 13 bases between the germline ends. The CDR3 runs to 16 residues. Germline values: CDR1 SGHRS, CDR2 YFSETQ. For the CDR3, the DNA is TGCGCCAGCAGCTTGGGGGTGAGGCAGAGCACCGGGGAGCTGTTTTTT. It yields the protein CASSLGVRQSTGELFF.

The chain uses TRBV6-1 and TRBJ1-1; D is undetermined. The CDR3 length is 12 residues. Germline V gene sequence: CDR1 MNHNS, CDR2 SASEGT. V lost 6 bases, J lost 1 base, and 6 bases lay in between. The CDR3 nucleotides read TGTGCCAGCAGGGTGGCGAACACTGAAGCTTTCTTT. Residues: CASRVANTEAFF.

The chain recombines TRBV20-1 with TRBJ2-3; D not resolved. The CDR3 spans 11 residues. In germline, CDR1 is DFQATT, CDR2 SNEGSKA (reference sequence). Trimming removed 1 base from V and 8 bases from J, with 7 bases in between. The CDR3 sequence is CSARVVSTQYF. The CDR3 DNA reads as TGCAGTGCTAGAGTTGTGAGTACGCAGTATTTT.

This clone has more than one count but fewer than ten. The chain has TRBV10-1 and TRBJ2-2; TRBD1 agrees at 11 bases. The CDR3 contains 15 residues. Trimming at V came to 5 bases and at J to 7 bases, leaving 6 bases not matched to a gene. CDR1 WNHNN and CDR2 SYGVQD come from the germline V gene (reference sequence). The CDR3 region has the DNA TGCGCCAGCAGTACGGACAGGGGGCGAGGCGGGGAGCTGTTTTTT. Protein product: CASSTDRGRGGELFF.

This chain joins TRBV11-2 and TRBJ2-5, with TRBD2 identical over 9 bases. This CDR3 spans 16 amino acids. Trimming removed 1 base from V and 1 base from J; junction bases left unmatched: 4. Germline lookup yields CDR1 SGHAT and CDR2 FQNNGV. CDR3 in amino acids: CASSLVRGGGQETQYF. As DNA, the CDR3 is TGTGCCAGCAGCTTAGTGCGCGGGGGGGGCCAAGAGACCCAGTACTTC.

The J gene is TRBJ2-4, the V gene TRBV7-9, with 14 bases matching TRBD2. CDR3 length: 18 amino acids. V shed 0 bases, J shed 4 bases, and the junction held 5 bases outside the gene matches. The germline CDR1 and CDR2 sequences are SEHNR and FQNEAQ (reference sequence). The CDR3, as DNA: TGTGCCAGCAGCTTAGCGTGGACTAGCGGGGGGACGAAAAACATTCAGTACTTC. This codes for CASSLAWTSGGTKNIQYF.

The gene calls are TRBV15 and TRBJ2-1, with D perhaps TRBD2 (7 bases). The germline V gene has CDR1 LNHNV and CDR2 YYDKDF (reference sequence). V was cut by 1 base and J by 7 bases, with 11 bases left in between. The CDR3 contains 14 residues. CDR3: CATSRARGRNEQFF. CDR3 DNA: TGTGCCACCAGCAGAGCGCGGGGGCGGAATGAGCAGTTCTTC.

This clone was counted only a few times. The genes are TRBV10-3 and TRBJ1-5, with TRBD1 as a possible D gene (5 bases). Deletions cut 2 bases from V and 4 bases from J, with 9 bases between. The CDR3 contains 14 residues. Per the germline V gene, CDR1 is ENHRY and CDR2 is SYGVKD. In nucleotides, the CDR3 is TGTGCCATCAGTGAGCAGGGCCCAAATCAGCCCCAGCATTTT. Protein product: CAISEQGPNQPQHF.

This clone was seen only a few times. V and J are TRBV10-1 and TRBJ2-3, with 11 bases fitting TRBD2. J was trimmed by 5 bases and V by 0 bases; bases with no gene match: 4. The CDR3 loop spans 16 amino acids. Germline V gives CDR1 WNHNN, CDR2 SYGVQD (reference sequence). CDR3 protein: CASSESIAGGLDTQYF. In DNA, the CDR3 is TGCGCCAGCAGTGAGTCGATAGCGGGGGGGCTAGATACGCAGTATTTT.

The chain carries TRBV7-9 and TRBJ2-4; 11 bases fit TRBD1. V was clipped by 1 base and J by 3 bases; unmatched bases: 2. This CDR3 contains 16 residues. From germline, CDR1 is SEHNR and CDR2 FQNEAQ (reference sequence). The CDR3 loop reads CASSLGDRGVKNIQYF. For the CDR3, the DNA is TGTGCCAGCAGCTTAGGGGACAGGGGGGTCAAAAACATTCAGTACTTC.

The chain employs TRBV18 and TRBJ2-3; TRBD1 agrees at 10 bases. CDR1 is KGHSH and CDR2 is LQKENI in the germline V gene. V was pared by 7 bases and J by 2 bases, with 9 bases of the junction left unmatched. The CDR3 is 16 amino acids. The CDR3 region is CASFRDRGRPTDTQYF. DNA for the CDR3: TGTGCCAGCTTCAGAGACAGGGGGCGCCCCACAGATACGCAGTATTTT.

This clone is medium-sized within its sample. This chain links TRBV7-8 with TRBJ2-7, with D possibly matching TRBD2 (6 bases). The CDR3 loop spans 12 amino acids. The V gene's germline CDR1 is SGHVS and CDR2 FQNEAQ. V shed 1 base and J shed 7 bases, with 8 bases lying between them. CDR3 nucleotides: TGTGCCAGCAGCTTAGTTCGGGGGGAGCAGTACTTC. Its protein product is CASSLVRGEQYF.

This clone has more than one count but fewer than ten. This rearrangement joins TRBV19 to TRBJ1-1; perhaps TRBD1 as D (6 bases). In germline, CDR1 is LNHDA, CDR2 SQIVND (reference sequence). V lost 1 base and J lost 9, with 21 bases in between. The length of the CDR3 is 16 residues. DNA of the CDR3: TGTGCCAGTAGTATAGGTTCAACAGGGTATCTTTTGAAAGCTTTCTTT. It specifies CASSIGSTGYLLKAFF.